The present entry profiles one TCR beta chain with its context. Sampled blood was obtained at baseline, cycle 4 day 1, and cycle 7 day 1. This sample stems from a study of OX40 agonist ivuxolimab in advanced cancers. For the study at large: Ivuxolimab, an antibody acting as an agonist of OX40 (CD134), was used to treat patients. Each patient was given ivuxolimab into a vein every 2 weeks, at 0.01 to 10 mg/kg.

TCRdb keeps only in-frame clones here, not all; method: immunoSEQ multiplex PCR. The table shows about 73,000 clones, with around 90% occurring only once. With 5 bases removed from V and 0 bases from J, the gap between germline ends came to 15 bases. CDR3 size: 16 residues. Germline V gene data show CDR1 as SGHVS and CDR2 as FQNEAQ. Sample: CD4+ or CD8+ T cells sorted from blood, taken in a trial of the OX40 agonist ivuxolimab. This chain uses TRBV7-8 with TRBJ2-3; a weak D match, TRBD1 (5 bases). The TCR originated in an adult with an advanced solid tumor such as melanoma, head and neck, liver or kidney cancer. This CDR3 is CASSLRDTVSTDTQYF. CDR3 DNA sequence: TGTGCCAGCAGCCTCAGGGATACCGTTAGCACAGATACGCAGTATTTT. Complete variable domain (other parts from reference TRBV7-8 and TRBJ2-3): GAGVSQSPRYKVAKRGQDVALRCDPISGHVSLFWYQQALGQGPEFLTYFQNEAQLDKSGLPSDRFFAERPEGSVSTLKIQRTQQEDSAVYLCASSLRDTVSTDTQYFGPGTRLTVL.